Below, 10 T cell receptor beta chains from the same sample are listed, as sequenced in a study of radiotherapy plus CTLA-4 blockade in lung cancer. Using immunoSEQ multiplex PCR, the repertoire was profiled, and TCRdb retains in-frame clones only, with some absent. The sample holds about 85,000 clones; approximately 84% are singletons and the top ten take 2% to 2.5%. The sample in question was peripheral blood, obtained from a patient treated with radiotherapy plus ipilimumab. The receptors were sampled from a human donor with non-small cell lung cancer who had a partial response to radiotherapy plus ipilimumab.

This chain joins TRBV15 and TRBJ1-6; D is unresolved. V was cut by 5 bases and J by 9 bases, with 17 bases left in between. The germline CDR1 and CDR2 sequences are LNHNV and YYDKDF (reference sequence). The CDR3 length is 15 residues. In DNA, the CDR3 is TGTGCCACCAGCGAAGCCCGCACGAGTGGTTCACCCCTCCACTTT. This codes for CATSEARTSGSPLHF. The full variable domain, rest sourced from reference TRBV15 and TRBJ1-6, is DAMVIQNPRYQVTQFGKPVTLSCSQTLNHNVMYWYQQKSSQAPKLLFHYYDKDFNNEADTPDNFQSRRPNTSFCFLDIRSPGLGDTAMYLCATSEARTSGSPLHFGNGTRLTVT.

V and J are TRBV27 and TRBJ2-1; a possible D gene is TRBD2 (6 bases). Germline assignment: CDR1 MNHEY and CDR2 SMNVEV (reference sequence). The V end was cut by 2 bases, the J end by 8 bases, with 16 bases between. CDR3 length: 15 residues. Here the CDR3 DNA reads TGTGCCAGCAGTTTAAAGGCCATGCGGGGCGATGAGCAGTTCTTC. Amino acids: CASSLKAMRGDEQFF.

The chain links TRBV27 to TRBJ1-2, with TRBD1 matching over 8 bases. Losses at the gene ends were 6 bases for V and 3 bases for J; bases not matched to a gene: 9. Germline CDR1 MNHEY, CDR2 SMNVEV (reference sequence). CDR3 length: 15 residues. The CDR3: CASSDRRQGHYGYTF. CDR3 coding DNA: TGTGCCAGCAGCGACCGTCGACAGGGGCACTATGGCTACACCTTC.

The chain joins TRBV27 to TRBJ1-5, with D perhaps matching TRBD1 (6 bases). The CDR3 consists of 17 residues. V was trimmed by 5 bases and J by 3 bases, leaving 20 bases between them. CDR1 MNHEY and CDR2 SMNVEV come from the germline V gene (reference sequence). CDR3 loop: CASSRYQSGQNNQPQHF. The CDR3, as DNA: TGTGCCAGCAGTAGATATCAATCCGGACAGAACAATCAGCCCCAGCATTTT.

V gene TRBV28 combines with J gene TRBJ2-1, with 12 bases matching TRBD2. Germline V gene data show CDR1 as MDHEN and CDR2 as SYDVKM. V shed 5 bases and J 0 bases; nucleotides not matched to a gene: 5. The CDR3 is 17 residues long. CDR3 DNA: TGTGCCAGCAGTATCGTGACTAGCGGGAGCTCCTACAATGAGCAGTTCTTC. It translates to CASSIVTSGSSYNEQFF.

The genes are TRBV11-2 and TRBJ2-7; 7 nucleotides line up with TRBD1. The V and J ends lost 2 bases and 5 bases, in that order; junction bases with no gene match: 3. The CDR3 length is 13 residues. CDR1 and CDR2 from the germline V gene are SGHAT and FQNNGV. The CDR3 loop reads CASSLWQGDEQYF. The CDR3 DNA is TGTGCCAGCAGCTTATGGCAGGGGGACGAGCAGTACTTC. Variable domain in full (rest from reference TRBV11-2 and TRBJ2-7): EAGVAQSPRYKIIEKRQSVAFWCNPISGHATLYWYQQILGQGPKLLIQFQNNGVVDDSQLPKDRFSAERLKGVDSTLKIQPAKLEDSAVYLCASSLWQGDEQYFGPGTRLTVT.

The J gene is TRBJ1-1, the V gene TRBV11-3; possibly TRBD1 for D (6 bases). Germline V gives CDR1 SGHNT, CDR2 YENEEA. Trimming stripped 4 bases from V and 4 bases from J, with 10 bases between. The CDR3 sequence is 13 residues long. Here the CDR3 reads CASSYQGITEAFF. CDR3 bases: TGTGCCAGCAGCTATCAGGGGATCACTGAAGCTTTCTTT.

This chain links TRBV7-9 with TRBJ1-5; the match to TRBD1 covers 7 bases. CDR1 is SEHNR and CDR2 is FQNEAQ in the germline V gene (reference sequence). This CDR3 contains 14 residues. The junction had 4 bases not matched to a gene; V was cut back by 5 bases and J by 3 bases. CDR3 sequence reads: CASSPTGYNQPQHF. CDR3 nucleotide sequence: TGTGCCAGCAGCCCGACAGGGTACAATCAGCCCCAGCATTTT.

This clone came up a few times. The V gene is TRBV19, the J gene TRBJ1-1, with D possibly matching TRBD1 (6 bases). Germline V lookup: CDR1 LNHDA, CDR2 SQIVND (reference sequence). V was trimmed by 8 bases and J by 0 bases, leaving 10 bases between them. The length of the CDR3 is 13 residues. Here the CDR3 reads CASHDRMNTEAFF. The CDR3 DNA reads TGTGCCAGTCACGACAGGATGAACACTGAAGCTTTCTTT. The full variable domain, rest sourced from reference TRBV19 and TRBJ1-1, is DGGITQSPKYLFRKEGQNVTLSCEQNLNHDAMYWYRQDPGQGLRLIYYSQIVNDFQKGDIAEGYSVSREKKESFPLTVTSAQKNPTAFYLCASHDRMNTEAFFGQGTRLTVV.

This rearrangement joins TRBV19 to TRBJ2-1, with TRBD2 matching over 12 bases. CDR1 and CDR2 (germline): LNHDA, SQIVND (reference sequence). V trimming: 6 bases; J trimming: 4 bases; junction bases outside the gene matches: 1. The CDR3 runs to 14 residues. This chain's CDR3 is CASRGLAGYNEQFF. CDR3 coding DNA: TGTGCCAGTAGGGGACTAGCGGGTTACAATGAGCAGTTCTTC.